What follows are 26 T cell receptor beta chains derived from one specimen sequenced in a study of blood T cells in healthy people across ages. A second PCR of 7 to 11 cycles used a sample-barcoded 5' primer and a J-beta primer mix. TCRdb re-derived calls from the 5' RACE reads in MiXCR, one entry per CDR3 protein. The sample carries around 780,000 distinct CDR3 sequences, 20% to 30% recorded once. The sample was also reused in another study, on T cells of mothers and their children.

Specimen: blood. The receptors come from a boy aged 10-17 years in good health.

This clonotype was detected a few times. The chain employs TRBV5-1 and TRBJ1-1, with 7 bases that match TRBD1. The CDR3 loop spans 14 amino acids. The V segment lost 7 bases and the J segment 1 base; nucleotides outside the gene matches: 7. Germline V gene data show CDR1 as SGHRS and CDR2 as YFSETQ. The CDR3 nucleotides read TGCGCCAGCCTACAGGGGTCGGGGAACACTGAAGCTTTCTTT. Its translation: CASLQGSGNTEAFF.

The count of this clonotype is one. This rearrangement joins TRBV6-2 or TRBV6-3 to TRBJ2-2, with TRBD1 matching over 8 bases. Germline V CDR1 and CDR2: MNHEY, SVGEGT. V gave up 6 bases and J gave up 3 bases; unmatched junction bases: 6. This CDR3 is built from 15 residues. Here the CDR3 reads CASSSGQGHTGELFF. In nucleotides, the CDR3 is TGTGCCAGCAGCAGCGGACAGGGCCACACCGGGGAGCTGTTTTTT.

This clonotype has a single count. This sequence joins TRBV5-1 and TRBJ2-1; 9 bases fit TRBD2. The CDR3 has 15 amino acids. Looked up from germline, CDR1 is SGHRS and CDR2 is YFSETQ. Trimming took 4 bases from V and 6 from J; bases not matched to a gene: 8. In DNA form, the CDR3 reads TGCGCCAGCAGCCGGGCACTAGCGGGTGGCAATGAGCAGTTCTTC. This encodes CASSRALAGGNEQFF.

J is TRBJ2-7 and V is TRBV10-3; 8 bases align to TRBD2. Trimming removed 7 bases from V and 2 bases from J; junction bases left unmatched: 7. CDR1 is ENHRY and CDR2 is SYGVKD in the germline V gene. This CDR3 is 14 amino acids long. CDR3 residues: CAINERGPPYEQYF. CDR3 nucleotides: TGTGCCATCAACGAGCGGGGGCCCCCCTACGAGCAGTACTTC.

CDR3 bases: TGCGCCAGCAGCTTCCGGACTAGCGACCACAATGAGCAGTTCTTC. Its protein product is CASSFRTSDHNEQFF. The chain links TRBV5-1 to TRBJ2-1; 9 positions agree with TRBD2. The CDR3 consists of 15 residues. With 2 bases clipped from V and 5 bases from J, the junction kept 5 bases outside the gene matches. In germline, CDR1 is SGHRS, CDR2 YFSETQ. Based on the CDR3 plus reference TRBV5-1 and TRBJ2-1, the full variable domain is KAGVTQTPRYLIKTRGQQVTLSCSPISGHRSVSWYQQTPGQGLQFLFEYFSETQRNKGNFPGRFSGRQFSNSRSEMNVSTLELGDSALYLCASSFRTSDHNEQFFGPGTRLTVL.

The rearrangement joins TRBV12-3 or TRBV12-4 to TRBJ1-6, with a possible D match to TRBD1 (5 bases). V was trimmed by 2 bases and J by 0 bases, leaving 11 bases between them. The CDR3 totals 17 residues. DNA of the CDR3: TGTGCCAGCAGTTTATCAGGGCAGAGCTCCTATAATTCACCCCTCCACTTT. Protein product: CASSLSGQSSYNSPLHF.

This clonotype has just a few counts. The CDR3 spells CASSFLGTQYF. In DNA, the CDR3 is TGTGCCAGCAGTTTTTTGGGGACCCAGTACTTC. V is TRBV28 and J is TRBJ2-5; D call uncertain. V lost 3 bases, J lost 7 bases, and 6 bases lay in between. The CDR3 extends over 11 amino acids. Germline values: CDR1 MDHEN, CDR2 SYDVKM.

This clonotype was seen a few times. The J gene is TRBJ2-3, the V gene TRBV28; 7 positions match TRBD2. The V gene's germline CDR1 is MDHEN and CDR2 SYDVKM. The length of the CDR3 is 15 residues. The trim removed 4 bases at V and 4 bases at J, leaving 8 bases unmatched. CDR3 sequence: CASSSALGRADTQYF. The CDR3 nucleotides read TGTGCCAGCAGTTCGGCACTTGGGAGGGCAGATACGCAGTATTTT.

This clonotype was observed a few times. The chain carries TRBV10-1 and TRBJ2-1; 8 bases line up with TRBD1. The J call may be mistaken, given a closer DNA end match to TRBJ2-7. The germline V gene has CDR1 WNHNN and CDR2 SYGVQD (reference sequence). The length of the CDR3 is 14 residues. The CDR3 is CASSASRGPYEQYF. In DNA, the CDR3 is TGCGCCAGCAGTGCGTCCAGGGGGCCCTACGAGCAGTACTTC.

V usage is TRBV11-2 and J usage is TRBJ2-1, with D possibly called TRBD1 or TRBD2 (5 bases each). The J call is doubtful: the DNA matches TRBJ2-7 better. CDR3 size: 16 residues. In germline, CDR1 is SGHAT, CDR2 FQNNGV. The CDR3 sequence is CASSLDLRDRGYEQYF. DNA for the CDR3: TGTGCCAGCAGCTTAGATCTGAGAGACAGAGGGTACGAGCAGTACTTC.

This clonotype was observed a few times. This chain uses TRBV12-3 or TRBV12-4 with TRBJ2-5; D may match TRBD1 or TRBD2 (6 bases each). V was clipped by 5 bases and J by 5 bases, with 18 bases between them. This CDR3 comprises 15 residues. CDR3 in amino acids: CASSLGDLGGETQYF. The CDR3 DNA is TGTGCCAGCAGTCTAGGGGATCTAGGGGGGGAGACCCAGTACTTC.

V gene TRBV3-1 combines with J gene TRBJ1-6; the D is unclear. The CDR3 spans 14 residues. CDR1 and CDR2 from the germline V gene are LGHDT and YNNKEL (reference sequence). With 2 bases removed from V and 9 bases from J, the gap between germline ends came to 11 bases. The CDR3 bases are TGTGCCAGCAGCCAAAAAGGGTTCGGTTCACCCCTCCACTTT. Translation: CASSQKGFGSPLHF.

The DNA for the CDR3 is TGTGCCAGCAGCCCCCGGGTTTCGACTAATGAAAAACTGTTTTTT. This encodes CASSPRVSTNEKLFF. The chain employs TRBV12-3 or TRBV12-4 and TRBJ1-4; D call uncertain. With 6 bases removed from V and 2 bases from J, the gap between germline ends came to 13 bases. CDR3 length: 15 amino acids.

This clonotype turned up a few times. The CDR3 bases are TGTGCCAGCTCACCACCAGGGGCCTGGGGCATAAATGAGCAGTTCTTC. Amino acids: CASSPPGAWGINEQFF. V gene TRBV18 combines with J gene TRBJ2-5, with D possibly matching TRBD1 (5 bases). The assigned J gene may be wrong: the sequence end matches TRBJ2-1 better. The CDR3 is made up of 16 amino acids. Germline loops: CDR1 KGHSH, CDR2 LQKENI.

The rearrangement joins TRBV9 to TRBJ1-6, with unresolved D. Germline V gene data show CDR1 as SGDLS and CDR2 as YYNGEE. The CDR3 is 12 residues long. The V end lost 3 bases, the J end lost 9 bases, and 7 bases lay between the germline ends. Here the CDR3 DNA reads TGTGCCAGCAGCGCCTCGCGTTCACCCCTCCACTTT. Its protein is CASSASRSPLHF. The complete variable domain, with remaining parts taken from reference TRBV9 and TRBJ1-6, reads DSGVTQTPKHLITATGQRVTLRCSPRSGDLSVYWYQQSLDQGLQFLIQYYNGEERAKGNILERFSAQQFPDLHSELNLSSLELGDSALYFCASSASRSPLHFGNGTRLTVT.

There are a few counts of this clonotype. This chain links TRBV6-2 or TRBV6-3 with TRBJ1-2, with D hard to call. Trimming shortened V by 1 base and J by 11 bases, and 8 bases separated the two germline ends. CDR1 is MNHEY, CDR2 SVGEGT, per germline. The CDR3 has 11 amino acids. The CDR3 region has the DNA TGTGCCAGCAGTTACTTTGGGAGGTACACCTTC. This translates into CASSYFGRYTF.

This clonotype was counted only a few times. The V call is TRBV4-1, the J call TRBJ2-7; TRBD2 matches at 11 bases. The V and J ends lost 1 base and 5 bases, in that order; junction bases with no gene match: 7. The CDR3 has 16 residues. In germline, CDR1 is MGHRA, CDR2 YSYEKL. CDR3 nucleotide sequence: TGCGCCAGCAGCCAAGCTGTAGCGGGGGGGCCGGACGAGCAGTACTTC. It yields the protein CASSQAVAGGPDEQYF.

This clonotype was detected a few times. The chain carries TRBV15 and TRBJ1-1; D ambiguous. The CDR3 length is 13 residues. V was trimmed by 0 bases and J by 8 bases, leaving 10 bases between them. CDR1 and CDR2 (germline): LNHNV, YYDKDF (reference sequence). CDR3 in amino acids: CATSRDLAEEAFF. The CDR3 bases are TGTGCCACCAGCAGAGATCTGGCAGAGGAAGCTTTCTTT.

In its sample, this clonotype was seen a few times. The chain employs TRBV29-1 and TRBJ2-1; 7 bases are shared with TRBD1. Unmatched junction bases numbered 5, after V lost 6 bases and J lost 3 bases. The CDR3 spans 13 residues. Germline assignment: CDR1 SQVTM and CDR2 ANQGSEA. The DNA of the CDR3 is TGCAGCGTGGGACAGATTATCTACAATGAGCAGTTCTTC. Its translation is CSVGQIIYNEQFF.

This sequence joins TRBV27 and TRBJ2-7; no firm D call. V lost 9 bases to trimming and J lost 0 bases, with 15 bases between them. Germline CDR1 MNHEY, CDR2 SMNVEV (reference sequence). The CDR3 spans 14 residues. CDR3 coding DNA: TGTGCCAGTTCCCCGGTTGGAAGCTCCTACGAGCAGTACTTC. Encoded protein: CASSPVGSSYEQYF.

The chain employs TRBV27 and TRBJ2-1; tentative D call: TRBD2 (7 bases). The assigned J gene may be wrong: the sequence end matches TRBJ2-7 better. CDR1 is MNHEY, CDR2 SMNVEV, per germline (reference sequence). The CDR3 runs 16 residues. CDR3 nucleotides: TGTGCCAGCAGTTTTTCGGGGGAGGGGGGTAACTACGAGCAGTACTTC. Protein product: CASSFSGEGGNYEQYF.

V usage is TRBV11-2 and J usage is TRBJ1-1, with 7 nucleotides matching TRBD1. V trimming: 4 bases; J trimming: 0 bases; junction bases outside the gene matches: 8. Germline V CDR1 and CDR2: SGHAT, FQNNGV. The CDR3 is 16 residues long. CDR3 sequence: CASSSSRDSMNTEAFF. For the CDR3, the DNA is TGTGCCAGCAGCTCGTCCCGGGACAGTATGAACACTGAAGCTTTCTTT.

This clonotype was counted between two and nine times. The rearrangement joins TRBV6-1 to TRBJ2-7; possible D gene TRBD2, 6 bases. V was clipped by 6 bases and J by 7 bases, with 13 bases between them. This CDR3 has 12 residues. CDR1 and CDR2 from the germline V gene are MNHNS and SASEGT. The CDR3 loop reads CASREGRWEQYF. Written as DNA, the CDR3 is TGTGCCAGCAGGGAGGGTAGGTGGGAGCAGTACTTC.

The chain is built from TRBV24-1 and TRBJ2-1; D possibly corresponds to TRBD1 (5 bases). The CDR3 runs 14 residues. V was trimmed by 1 base and J by 6 bases, leaving 9 bases between them. Germline-derived CDR1 and CDR2 are KGHDR and SFDVKD. CDR3 amino acids: CATSDFSDSNEQFF. CDR3 DNA: TGTGCCACCAGTGATTTCTCCGACAGCAATGAGCAGTTCTTC.

This clonotype was seen more than once but under ten times. This rearrangement joins TRBV5-5 to TRBJ2-1, with D possibly matching TRBD2 (5 bases). The CDR3 loop spans 15 amino acids. The ends were cut back, 5 bases at V and 1 base at J, with 13 bases in the middle. The germline V gene encodes CDR1 SGHKS and CDR2 YYEKEE (reference sequence). The CDR3 bases are TGTGCCAGCAGTCTAACTCGGAGGTCCTACAATGAGCAGTTCTTC. Translating it yields CASSLTRRSYNEQFF.

The chain employs TRBV2 and TRBJ1-4; 9 bases are a match to TRBD1. J gave up 11 bases and V 3 bases, and 10 bases lay outside the gene matches. This CDR3 spans 15 amino acids. The V gene's germline CDR1 is SNHLY and CDR2 FYNNEI. The CDR3 is CASSEGGQGWLKLFF. The CDR3 nucleotides are TGTGCCAGCAGTGAGGGCGGACAGGGGTGGCTTAAACTGTTTTTT.